This TCR beta chain was profiled in a study of regulatory and conventional T cells in breast cancer (dated by TCRdb to the mid-2010s). Library construction relied on PCR. Sequenced using an Illumina MiSeq. TCRdb applied fastp at Q25 and MiXCR to the public reads, then kept only in-frame beta chains. Rows are combined by CDR3 protein, so each entry shows the most common genes and DNA. The sample table holds about 16,000 distinct CDR3 sequences, of which more than 30% were seen once. The ten largest clones represent roughly 1.7% of the sample. The V end gives up 4 bases and the J end 4 bases, leaving 9 bases in the junction not matched to a gene. Spanning cysteine to phenylalanine, the CDR3 consists of 16 amino acids. Only the CDR3 DNA is retained, 48 bases long and in frame from the first base. The germline V gene (reference sequence) yields SEHNR for CDR1 and FQNEAQ for CDR2. About this clonotype: No cognate antigen has been identified for it. No base qualities exist here, and no much larger clone lies one base off it.

This TCR derives from a female donor in good health. Specimen: conventional T cells from blood. This chain is built from TRBV7-9 and TRBJ2-1, with 8 bases in between that match TRBD1. Here is the DNA: TGTGCCAGCAGCTCGCAAACAGGGGGTTCATACAATGAGCAGTTCTTC. It specifies CASSSQTGGSYNEQFF.